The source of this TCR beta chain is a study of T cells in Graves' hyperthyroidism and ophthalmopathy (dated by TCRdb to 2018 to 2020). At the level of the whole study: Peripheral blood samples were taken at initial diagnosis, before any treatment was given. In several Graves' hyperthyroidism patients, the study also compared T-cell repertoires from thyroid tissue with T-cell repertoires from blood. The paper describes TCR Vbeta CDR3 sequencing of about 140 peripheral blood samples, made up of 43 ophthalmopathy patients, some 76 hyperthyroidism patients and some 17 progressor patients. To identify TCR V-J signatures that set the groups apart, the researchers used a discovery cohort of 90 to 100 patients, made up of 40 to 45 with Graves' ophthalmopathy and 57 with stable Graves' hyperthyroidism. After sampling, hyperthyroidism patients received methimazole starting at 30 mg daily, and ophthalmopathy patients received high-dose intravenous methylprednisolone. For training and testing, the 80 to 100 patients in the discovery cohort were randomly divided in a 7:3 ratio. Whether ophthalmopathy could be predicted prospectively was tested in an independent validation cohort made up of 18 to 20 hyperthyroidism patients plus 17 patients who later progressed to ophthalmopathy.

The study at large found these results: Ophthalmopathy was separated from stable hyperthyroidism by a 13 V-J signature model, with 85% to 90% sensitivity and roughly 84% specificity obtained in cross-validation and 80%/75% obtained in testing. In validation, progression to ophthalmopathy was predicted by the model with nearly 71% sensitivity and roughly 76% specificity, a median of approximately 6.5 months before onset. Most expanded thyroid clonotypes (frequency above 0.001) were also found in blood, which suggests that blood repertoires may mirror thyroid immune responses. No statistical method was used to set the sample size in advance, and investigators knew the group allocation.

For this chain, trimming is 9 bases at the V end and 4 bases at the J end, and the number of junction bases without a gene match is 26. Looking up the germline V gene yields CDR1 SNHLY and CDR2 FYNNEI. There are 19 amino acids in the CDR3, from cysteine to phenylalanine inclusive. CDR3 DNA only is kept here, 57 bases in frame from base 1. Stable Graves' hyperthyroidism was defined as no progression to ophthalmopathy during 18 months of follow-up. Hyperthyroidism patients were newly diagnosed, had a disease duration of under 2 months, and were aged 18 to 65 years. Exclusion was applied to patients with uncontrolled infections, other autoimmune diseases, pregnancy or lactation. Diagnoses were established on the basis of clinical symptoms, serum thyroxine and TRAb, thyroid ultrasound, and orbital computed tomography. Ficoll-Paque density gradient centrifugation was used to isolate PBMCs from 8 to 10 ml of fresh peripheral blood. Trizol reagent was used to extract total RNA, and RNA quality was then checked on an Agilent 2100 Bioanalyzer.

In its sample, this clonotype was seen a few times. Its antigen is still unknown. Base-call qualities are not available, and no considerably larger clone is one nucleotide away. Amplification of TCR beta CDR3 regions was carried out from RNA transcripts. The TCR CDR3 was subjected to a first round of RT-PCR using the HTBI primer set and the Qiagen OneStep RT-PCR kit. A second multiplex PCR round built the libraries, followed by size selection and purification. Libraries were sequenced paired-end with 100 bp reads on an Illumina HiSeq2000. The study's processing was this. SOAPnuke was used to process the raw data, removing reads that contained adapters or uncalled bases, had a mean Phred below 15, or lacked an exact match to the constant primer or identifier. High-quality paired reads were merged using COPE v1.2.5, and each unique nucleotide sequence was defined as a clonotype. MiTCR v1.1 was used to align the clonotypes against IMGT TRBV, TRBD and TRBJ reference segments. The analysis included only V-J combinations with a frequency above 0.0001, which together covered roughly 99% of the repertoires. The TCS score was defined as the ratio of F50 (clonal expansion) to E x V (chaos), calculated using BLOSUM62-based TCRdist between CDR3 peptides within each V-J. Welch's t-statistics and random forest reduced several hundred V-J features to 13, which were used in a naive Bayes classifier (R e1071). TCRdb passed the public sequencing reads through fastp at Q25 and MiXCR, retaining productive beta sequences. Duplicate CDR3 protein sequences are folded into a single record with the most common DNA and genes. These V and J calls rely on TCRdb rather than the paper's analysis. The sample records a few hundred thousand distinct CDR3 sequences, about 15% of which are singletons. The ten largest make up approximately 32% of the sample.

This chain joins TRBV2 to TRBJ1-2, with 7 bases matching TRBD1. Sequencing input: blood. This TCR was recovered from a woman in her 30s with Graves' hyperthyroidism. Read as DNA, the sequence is TGTGCCAGGACGAATCCGCTTGGACCAGCACAGGGGTTTACCTATGGCTACACCTTC. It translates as CARTNPLGPAQGFTYGYTF.